The clone carrying this TCR beta chain has at least ten counts. This specimen comes from a study of T cells in Graves' hyperthyroidism and ophthalmopathy. Germline assignment: CDR1 ENHRY and CDR2 SYGVKD. The CDR3 is 14 residues long. Germline trimming cut 8 bases from V and 1 base from J; bases unmatched to any gene: 7. RNA transcripts yielded amplified TCR beta CDR3 regions. HTBI primers drove first-round RT-PCR of the TCR CDR3. TCRdb reprocessed the multiplex PCR reads via MiXCR and lists one record per CDR3 protein. The profile shows 490,000 or so distinct CDR3 sequences, 20% to 25% of them singletons.

This chain links TRBV10-3 with TRBJ1-1; 7 bases agree with TRBD1. The clonotype originates from a woman aged 70-85 years with Graves' ophthalmopathy. The sample consisted of blood. Here the CDR3 DNA reads TGTGCCATCCATGCAGGGGGGCAGAACACTGAAGCTTTCTTT. As protein: CAIHAGGQNTEAFF.